These 23 T cell receptor beta chains share one sample of origin, sequenced in a study of blood T cell repertoires in COVID-19. The method was immunoSEQ multiplex PCR; TCRdb's version includes in-frame clones alone and lacks a portion of them. Of 140,000 or so clones listed, 75% to 85% are singletons. Sequencing was done on a sample of peripheral blood. These receptors were taken from a man between 65 and 79 years old who had recovered from COVID-19.

The chain is built from TRBV2 and TRBJ1-5; 7 nucleotides match TRBD1. V lost 6 bases, J lost 7 bases, and 9 bases stayed unmatched. From germline, CDR1 is SNHLY and CDR2 FYNNEI. The CDR3 sequence is 14 residues long. CDR3 in DNA: TGTGCCAGCAGGATTACAGGGGTAGAGCAGCCCCAGCATTTT. Translated, it gives CASRITGVEQPQHF.

The genes are TRBV9 and TRBJ1-3, with D possibly being TRBD1 (6 bases). V dropped 6 bases and J dropped 5 bases, with 15 bases sitting between them. The CDR3 contains 14 residues. From germline, CDR1 is SGDLS and CDR2 YYNGEE. This chain's CDR3 is CASNPGRGRNTIYF. The CDR3 DNA follows: TGTGCCAGCAACCCAGGCAGGGGAAGAAACACCATATATTTT.

This clone was seen once. V usage is TRBV19 and J usage is TRBJ1-3; 7 bases are shared with TRBD1. Germline lookup yields CDR1 LNHDA and CDR2 SQIVND (reference sequence). CDR3 length: 14 residues. J gave up 3 bases and V 6 bases, and 5 bases lay outside the gene matches. The CDR3 loop reads CASRKTGNGNTIYF. CDR3 nucleotide sequence: TGTGCCAGTAGGAAGACAGGGAATGGAAACACCATATATTTT.

The V call is TRBV5-1, the J call TRBJ2-1; 9 positions match TRBD2. The trim removed 1 base at V and 2 bases at J, leaving 4 bases unmatched. From germline, CDR1 is SGHRS and CDR2 YFSETQ. The CDR3 covers 16 residues. The CDR3 region is CASSLSTSGPYNEQFF. Here the CDR3 DNA reads TGCGCCAGCAGCTTGTCGACTAGCGGACCCTACAATGAGCAGTTCTTC.

This clone was detected only a few times. The chain recombines TRBV5-5 with TRBJ2-5; 12 bases match TRBD2. The CDR3 length is 15 residues. Germline V gene data show CDR1 as SGHKS and CDR2 as YYEKEE (reference sequence). V dropped 4 bases and J dropped 5; count of bases not matched to a gene: 6. The CDR3 here is CASSASGRARETQYF. The CDR3 DNA reads TGTGCCAGCAGCGCTAGCGGGAGGGCCCGGGAGACCCAGTACTTC. Filled out from reference TRBV5-5 and TRBJ2-5, the complete variable domain reads DAGVTQSPTHLIKTRGQQVTLRCSPISGHKSVSWYQQVLGQGPQFIFQYYEKEERGRGNFPDRFSARQFPNYSSELNVNALLLGDSALYLCASSASGRARETQYFGPGTRLLVL.

The chain recombines TRBV13 with TRBJ1-1; 7 bases align to TRBD1. The CDR3 runs 13 residues. V shed 6 bases, J shed 4 bases, and the junction held 5 bases outside the gene matches. Germline V gene lookup returns CDR1 PRHDT and CDR2 FYEKMQ (reference sequence). CDR3 loop: CASRATGITEAFF. DNA of the CDR3: TGTGCCAGCAGGGCGACAGGGATCACTGAAGCTTTCTTT.

The CDR3 sequence is CASSIGRRVGNQPQHF. CDR3 bases: TGTGCCAGTAGTATAGGGAGGAGGGTGGGCAATCAGCCCCAGCATTTT. This chain connects TRBV19 to TRBJ1-5; no reliable D call. CDR3 size: 16 residues. The V and J ends lost 1 base and 2 bases respectively, with 12 bases between them. Germline CDR1 reads LNHDA; CDR2 reads SQIVND (reference sequence).

The J gene is TRBJ2-5, the V gene TRBV5-1; 9 bases are a match to TRBD2. CDR3 length: 15 amino acids. Germline values: CDR1 SGHRS, CDR2 YFSETQ. The ends lost 0 bases at V and 5 bases at J; junction bases unmatched: 5. The CDR3 bases are TGCGCCAGCAGCTTGGGCGGGACTAGCCGGGAGACCCAGTACTTC. Amino acids: CASSLGGTSRETQYF.

The gene calls are TRBV4-3 and TRBJ1-2; 7 bases are a match to TRBD1. The germline gives CDR1 LGHNA, CDR2 YSLEER. The ends lost 2 bases at V and 4 bases at J; junction bases unmatched: 13. This CDR3 region has 17 residues. The CDR3 region has the DNA TGCGCCAGCAGCCAAACGTCTTCAGGGGGTCGGAGCTATGGCTACACCTTC. This codes for CASSQTSSGGRSYGYTF.

This chain links TRBV12-5 with TRBJ1-2, with 7 bases matching TRBD1. Germline trimming cut 4 bases from V and 4 bases from J; bases unmatched to any gene: 3. This CDR3 comprises 13 residues. Looked up from germline, CDR1 is LGHNT and CDR2 is FRNRAP. The CDR3 spells CASGWGQPYGYTF. For the CDR3, the DNA is TGTGCTAGTGGTTGGGGACAGCCCTATGGCTACACCTTC. The variable domain in full, with the rest retrieved from reference TRBV12-5 and TRBJ1-2, is DARVTQTPRHKVTEMGQEVTMRCQPILGHNTVFWYRQTMMQGLELLAYFRNRAPLDDSGMPKDRFSAEMPDATLATLKIQPSEPRDSAVYFCASGWGQPYGYTFGSGTRLTVV.

The chain combines TRBV5-4 with TRBJ2-5; D unclear. Trimming took 9 bases from V and 3 from J, leaving 9 bases between them. The CDR3 runs 11 residues. Germline CDR1 reads SGHNT; CDR2 reads YYREEE (reference sequence). CDR3 residues: CATRIEETQYF. In DNA form, the CDR3 reads TGTGCCACTAGAATCGAAGAGACCCAGTACTTC.

This clone has only a few counts. The V gene is TRBV5-1, the J gene TRBJ2-1; D possibly corresponds to TRBD1 (6 bases). Germline V gene lookup returns CDR1 SGHRS and CDR2 YFSETQ. V lost 4 bases to trimming and J lost 6 bases, with 17 bases between them. CDR3 length: 15 residues. This CDR3 is CASSPGQTLGNEQFF. CDR3 coding DNA: TGCGCCAGCAGCCCCGGACAGACCCTGGGCAATGAGCAGTTCTTC.

The genes are TRBV6-2 or TRBV6-3 and TRBJ2-3; perhaps TRBD1 as D (5 bases). In germline, CDR1 is MNHEY, CDR2 SVGEGT. Trimming took off 2 bases at V and 2 bases at J, with 8 bases between the two ends. The length of the CDR3 is 14 residues. The CDR3 reads CASSYPQVTDTQYF. The CDR3 DNA reads as TGTGCCAGCAGTTACCCACAGGTCACAGATACGCAGTATTTT.

The CDR3 spells CASRAGSYYGYTF. In DNA, the CDR3 is TGTGCCAGCAGGGCAGGATCGTACTATGGCTACACCTTC. The V and J genes are TRBV5-6 and TRBJ1-2, with D uncertain. Deletions cut 5 bases from V and 3 bases from J, with 11 bases between. Germline CDR1 SGHDT, CDR2 YYEEEE. CDR3 length: 13 residues.

This chain joins TRBV18 and TRBJ1-2; 8 bases are shared with TRBD1. V gave up 4 bases and J gave up 6 bases; unmatched junction bases: 4. From germline, CDR1 is KGHSH and CDR2 LQKENI. The CDR3 loop spans 13 amino acids. The CDR3 region has the DNA TGTGCCAGCTCACGGACAGGGAATGATGGCTACACCTTC. Translated: CASSRTGNDGYTF.

This clone was observed a handful of times. The chain recombines TRBV6-6 with TRBJ1-1; weak D call: TRBD1 (6 bases). This CDR3 region has 16 residues. Germline V gene sequence: CDR1 MNHNY, CDR2 SVGAGI (reference sequence). Trimming cost V 1 base and J 2 bases, with 14 bases left between them. The CDR3 loop is CASSYYPTGYNTEAFF. The CDR3 DNA sequence: TGTGCCAGCAGTTACTACCCGACAGGCTATAACACTGAAGCTTTCTTT.

This chain joins TRBV4-1 and TRBJ2-5, with 9 positions matching TRBD1. Trimming cost V 4 bases and J 2 bases; bases outside gene matches: 2. Germline assignment: CDR1 MGHRA and CDR2 YSYEKL. This CDR3 has 14 residues. The CDR3 bases are TGCGCCAGCAGCCCCGGGACAGGGCAAGAGACCCAGTACTTC. Residues: CASSPGTGQETQYF.

The chain employs TRBV29-1 and TRBJ1-1; D possibly corresponds to TRBD1 (5 bases). The germline V gene has CDR1 SQVTM and CDR2 ANQGSEA. This CDR3 comprises 13 residues. Trimming took 1 base from V and 5 from J, leaving 11 bases between them. CDR3 nucleotide sequence: TGCAGCGTTGAAGCTGGGGCGCGTACTGAAGCTTTCTTT. It encodes CSVEAGARTEAFF.

V and J are TRBV11-2 and TRBJ2-5; possibly TRBD2 for D (6 bases). The CDR3 spans 13 residues. In germline, CDR1 is SGHAT, CDR2 FQNNGV. V lost 4 bases, J lost 3 bases, and 9 bases lay in between. CDR3 nucleotide sequence: TGTGCCAGCAGCTACCAGCGGGAAGAGACCCAGTACTTC. Its protein is CASSYQREETQYF.

V and J are TRBV6-5 and TRBJ2-2; 7 nucleotides match TRBD2. The CDR3 runs to 15 residues. Per the germline V gene, CDR1 is MNHEY and CDR2 is SVGAGI. Unmatched junction bases numbered 13, after V lost 8 bases and J lost 7 bases. DNA for the CDR3: TGTGCCAGCCACCACGGGGGGATTGTGAGCGGGGAGCTGTTTTTT. Amino acids: CASHHGGIVSGELFF.

This clone was counted only a few times. This chain connects TRBV9 to TRBJ1-6; D remains ambiguous. Trimming stripped 1 base from V and 8 bases from J, with 7 bases between. Germline CDR1 SGDLS, CDR2 YYNGEE. CDR3 length: 13 residues. CDR3 protein: CASSVMADSPLHF. The CDR3, as DNA: TGTGCCAGCAGCGTAATGGCCGATTCACCCCTCCACTTT.

The chain joins TRBV6-4 to TRBJ1-1; 7 bases map to TRBD1. J was trimmed by 4 bases and V by 4 bases; bases with no gene match: 6. Germline V gene data show CDR1 as MRHNA and CDR2 as SNTAGT. The CDR3 extends over 14 amino acids. In DNA, the CDR3 is TGTGCCAGCAGTGTTACAGGGGAATCCACTGAAGCTTTCTTT. Its protein is CASSVTGESTEAFF.

This clone was observed a handful of times. The J gene is TRBJ2-7, the V gene TRBV2; 7 bases are shared with TRBD2. V was clipped by 5 bases and J by 3 bases; unmatched bases: 4. Germline-derived CDR1 and CDR2 are SNHLY and FYNNEI. The CDR3 consists of 13 residues. CDR3 coding DNA: TGTGCCAGCAGTTTAGCGGGCAGCTACGAGCAGTACTTC. Protein sequence: CASSLAGSYEQYF.